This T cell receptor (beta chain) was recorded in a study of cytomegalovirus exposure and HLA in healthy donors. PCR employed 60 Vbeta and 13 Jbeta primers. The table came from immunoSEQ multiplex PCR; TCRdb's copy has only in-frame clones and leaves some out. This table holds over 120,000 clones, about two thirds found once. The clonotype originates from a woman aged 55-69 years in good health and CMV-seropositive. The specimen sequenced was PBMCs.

Here the CDR3 reads CASRPSSGRETQYF. DNA for the CDR3: TGTGCCAGCAGACCATCTAGCGGGAGAGAGACCCAGTACTTC. V and J are TRBV6-1 and TRBJ2-5; 10 nucleotides align to TRBD2. J gave up 4 bases and V 6 bases, and 5 bases lay outside the gene matches. CDR1 MNHNS and CDR2 SASEGT come from the germline V gene. There are 14 residues in the CDR3.